These 19 T cell receptor beta chains share one sample of origin, sequenced in a study of blood T cells in healthy people across ages. Alongside a J-beta primer mix, a sample-barcoded 5' primer served in a second PCR lasting about 6 to 11 cycles. MiXCR, applied by TCRdb to the 5' RACE reads, yields one record per CDR3 protein. The repertoire holds 700,000 to 900,000 distinct CDR3 sequences, 20% to 30% seen once, with about 3% in the top ten. The sample also formed part of further work on T cells of mothers and their children.

Material: blood. The receptor source for this set is a boy younger than 18 in good health.

This sequence joins TRBV27 and TRBJ2-7, with 11 bases that match TRBD2. CDR3 size: 13 residues. With V trimmed by 5 bases and J by 3 bases, 0 bases remained unmatched. Germline V lookup: CDR1 MNHEY, CDR2 SMNVEV (reference sequence). The CDR3 DNA reads TGTGCCAGCAGTACTAGCGGGGGCTACGAGCAGTACTTC. Residues: CASSTSGGYEQYF.

This rearrangement joins TRBV4-1 to TRBJ2-7, with 10 positions matching TRBD1. The germline CDR1 and CDR2 sequences are MGHRA and YSYEKL. V lost 3 bases and J lost 2; bases outside the gene matches: 7. The CDR3 totals 16 residues. The CDR3 reads CASSHRGTGAAYEQYF. The DNA for the CDR3 is TGCGCCAGCAGCCATAGGGGGACAGGGGCAGCCTACGAGCAGTACTTC.

V and J are TRBV20-1 and TRBJ2-3; D tentatively reads TRBD1 or TRBD2 (5 bases each). Germline V lookup: CDR1 DFQATT, CDR2 SNEGSKA (reference sequence). Trimming left V 0 bases short and J 4 bases short, with 11 bases between. The CDR3 runs 14 residues. Written as DNA, the CDR3 is TGCAGTGCTAGAGATCATCGGGGCGCAGATACGCAGTATTTT. Its protein product is CSARDHRGADTQYF.

This clonotype appeared a few times. V gene TRBV9 combines with J gene TRBJ2-5; perhaps TRBD2 as D (6 bases). V lost 7 bases and J 2 bases, leaving 18 bases between the germline ends. Germline V gives CDR1 SGDLS, CDR2 YYNGEE. The CDR3 length is 15 residues. In nucleotides, the CDR3 is TGTGCCAGCGCCCCGGGACTGATGAGGCAAGAGACCCAGTACTTC. Its translation is CASAPGLMRQETQYF.

This clonotype was seen only a few times. This chain links TRBV2 with TRBJ1-3, with 8 bases lining up with TRBD1. Trimming at V came to 7 bases and at J to 0 bases, leaving 2 bases not matched to a gene. CDR3 length: 14 residues. Germline CDR1 reads SNHLY; CDR2 reads FYNNEI. CDR3 sequence (DNA): TGTGCCAGCATTACAGGGGGCTCTGGAAACACCATATATTTT. Translated: CASITGGSGNTIYF.

This chain connects TRBV28 to TRBJ1-2; D gene ambiguous. The CDR3 totals 14 residues. V was pared by 2 bases and J by 4 bases, with 11 bases between. Germline CDR1 and CDR2: MDHEN and SYDVKM. The CDR3: CASSLNRGSYGYTF. The CDR3 DNA sequence: TGTGCCAGCAGTTTAAACAGAGGCTCCTATGGCTACACCTTC.

The chain is built from TRBV15 and TRBJ2-5; 11 nucleotides agree with TRBD2. The CDR3 covers 14 residues. The germline V gene has CDR1 LNHNV and CDR2 YYDKDF (reference sequence). V lost 4 bases, J lost 2 bases, and 0 bases stayed unmatched. CDR3 amino acids: CATSIAGGQETQYF. The CDR3 DNA reads TGTGCCACCAGCATAGCGGGGGGGCAAGAGACCCAGTACTTC.

CDR3 loop: CASSQETSTYNEQFF. The CDR3 nucleotides are TGTGCCAGCAGCCAAGAAACTTCTACGTACAATGAGCAGTTCTTC. The chain carries TRBV3-1 and TRBJ2-1; D gene unclear. The CDR3 contains 15 residues. The ends were cut back, 0 bases at V and 4 bases at J, with 10 bases in the middle. Germline CDR1 reads LGHDT; CDR2 reads YNNKEL (reference sequence).

This clonotype appeared a few times. The CDR3 here is CSASSGQGSSYEQYF. CDR3 DNA: TGCAGTGCTAGCTCGGGACAGGGCTCGTCCTACGAGCAGTACTTC. The genes are TRBV20-1 and TRBJ2-7; 9 bases map to TRBD1. This CDR3 spans 15 amino acids. V dropped 3 bases and J dropped 1; count of bases not matched to a gene: 7. Germline V gene data show CDR1 as DFQATT and CDR2 as SNEGSKA (reference sequence).

The chain couples TRBV20-1 to TRBJ2-3; D is unresolved. From germline, CDR1 is DFQATT and CDR2 SNEGSKA (reference sequence). V shed 5 bases and J shed 5 bases, with 14 bases lying between them. CDR3 length equals 13 residues. The CDR3, as DNA: TGCAGTGCTCTTAAGGGTGCAGGAGATACGCAGTATTTT. Its translation is CSALKGAGDTQYF.

V is TRBV3-1 and J is TRBJ2-7, with TRBD1 matching over 9 bases. Germline V CDR1 and CDR2: LGHDT, YNNKEL (reference sequence). Germline trimming cut 3 bases from V and 3 bases from J; bases unmatched to any gene: 6. The CDR3 is made up of 15 amino acids. The CDR3 DNA follows: TGTGCCAGCAGCCATTGGGACAGGGTTATCTACGAGCAGTACTTC. It is translated as CASSHWDRVIYEQYF.

V and J are TRBV5-1 and TRBJ2-5; D might be TRBD2 (6 bases). The J call may be mistaken, given a closer DNA end match to TRBJ2-7. The CDR3 sequence is 14 residues long. In germline, CDR1 is SGHRS, CDR2 YFSETQ. The DNA for the CDR3 is TGCGCCAGCAGCTTGGAACTAGCAATTTACGAGCAGTACTTC. Its protein is CASSLELAIYEQYF.

This clonotype was seen a few times. The J gene is TRBJ1-4, the V gene TRBV20-1; weak D call: TRBD1 (5 bases). The CDR3 covers 13 residues. V shed 5 bases and J shed 8 bases, with 15 bases lying between them. Germline CDR1 and CDR2: DFQATT and SNEGSKA (reference sequence). The DNA for the CDR3 is TGCAGTGCTGCGGGGCGTAGGGGAGAAAAACTGTTTTTT. Its translation: CSAAGRRGEKLFF.

The chain's CDR3 is CAIAGANTQYF. Written as DNA, the CDR3 is TGTGCCATCGCCGGGGCAAATACGCAGTATTTT. V gene TRBV28 combines with J gene TRBJ2-3; D is tentatively TRBD1 or TRBD2 (5 bases each). Germline CDR1 is MDHEN and CDR2 is SYDVKM. Deletions cut 10 bases from V and 7 bases from J, with 12 bases between. This CDR3 region has 11 residues.

The genes are TRBV9 and TRBJ2-1; 8 bases fit TRBD2. The J segment lost 0 bases and the V segment lost 0 bases, leaving 2 bases of the junction unmatched. Germline CDR1 is SGDLS and CDR2 is YYNGEE. The CDR3 extends over 16 amino acids. In DNA form, the CDR3 reads TGTGCCAGCAGCGTAGCCGGGACTAGCTCCTACAATGAGCAGTTCTTC. Its protein is CASSVAGTSSYNEQFF.

This clonotype showed up just a few times. The V gene is TRBV7-9, the J gene TRBJ1-2, with D unclear. Trimming took 1 base from V and 8 from J, leaving 11 bases between them. Germline assignment: CDR1 SEHNR and CDR2 FQNEAQ (reference sequence). The CDR3 covers 13 residues. The CDR3 sequence: CASSLVAPEGYTF. Written as DNA, the CDR3 is TGTGCCAGCAGCTTAGTTGCCCCGGAGGGCTACACCTTC.

This chain uses TRBV5-1 with TRBJ2-5, with 8 bases fitting TRBD2. TRBJ2-1 explains the end of the DNA better; the J call may be wrong. This CDR3 is 15 amino acids long. The germline V gene has CDR1 SGHRS and CDR2 YFSETQ. The CDR3 coding sequence is TGCGCCAGCAGCCCGAGCGCGGGACTAGGGAATGAGCAGTTCTTC. As protein: CASSPSAGLGNEQFF.

The table lists this clonotype with a few counts. This rearrangement joins TRBV12-3 or TRBV12-4 to TRBJ2-1, with 7 bases fitting TRBD1. V shed 6 bases and J 7 bases; nucleotides not matched to a gene: 6. CDR3 length: 13 amino acids. The CDR3 DNA follows: TGTGCCAGCAGCATTTTACAGGGGAATGAGCAGTTCTTC. This codes for CASSILQGNEQFF.

J is TRBJ2-1 and V is TRBV7-9, with 10 bases matching TRBD1. There are 16 residues in the CDR3. The V gene end was trimmed by 4 bases and the J gene end by 8 bases; junction bases not matched to a gene: 11. CDR1 and CDR2 from the germline V gene are SEHNR and FQNEAQ (reference sequence). The CDR3 nucleotides are TGTGCCAGCAGCTCACTTATCGGACAGGGGGTCCATGAGCAGTTCTTC. Translated, it gives CASSSLIGQGVHEQFF.